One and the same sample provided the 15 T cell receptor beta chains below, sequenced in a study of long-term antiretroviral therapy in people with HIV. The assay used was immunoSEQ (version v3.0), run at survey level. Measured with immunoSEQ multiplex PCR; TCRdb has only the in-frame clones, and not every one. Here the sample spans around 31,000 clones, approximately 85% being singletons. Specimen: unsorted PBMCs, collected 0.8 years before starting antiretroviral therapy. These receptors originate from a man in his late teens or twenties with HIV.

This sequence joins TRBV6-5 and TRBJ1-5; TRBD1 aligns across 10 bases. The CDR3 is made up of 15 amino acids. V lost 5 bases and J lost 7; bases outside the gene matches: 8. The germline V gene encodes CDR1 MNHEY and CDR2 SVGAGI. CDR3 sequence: CASSPSGQGLQPQHF. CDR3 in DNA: TGTGCCAGCAGTCCCTCGGGACAGGGGCTCCAGCCCCAGCATTTT.

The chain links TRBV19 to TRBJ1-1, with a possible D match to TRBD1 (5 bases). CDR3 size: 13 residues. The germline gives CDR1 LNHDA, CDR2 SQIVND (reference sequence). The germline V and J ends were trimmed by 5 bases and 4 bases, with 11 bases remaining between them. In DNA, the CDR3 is TGTGCCAGTAGTTTGGACATCTCCACTGAAGCTTTCTTT. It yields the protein CASSLDISTEAFF.

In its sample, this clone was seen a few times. The CDR3: CASSRAPAGYGYTF. CDR3 in DNA: TGTGCCAGCAGTCGGGCCCCAGCGGGCTATGGCTACACCTTC. The V gene is TRBV6-5, the J gene TRBJ1-2; D not resolved. V lost 5 bases, J lost 4 bases, and 14 bases lay in between. The CDR3 consists of 14 residues. Germline V gene lookup returns CDR1 MNHEY and CDR2 SVGAGI.

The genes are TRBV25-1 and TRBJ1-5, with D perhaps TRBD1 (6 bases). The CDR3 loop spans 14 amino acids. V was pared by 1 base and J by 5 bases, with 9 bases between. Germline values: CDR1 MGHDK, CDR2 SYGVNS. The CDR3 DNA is TGTGCCAGCAGTGAATCACAGGGCTATCAGCCCCAGCATTTT. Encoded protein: CASSESQGYQPQHF.

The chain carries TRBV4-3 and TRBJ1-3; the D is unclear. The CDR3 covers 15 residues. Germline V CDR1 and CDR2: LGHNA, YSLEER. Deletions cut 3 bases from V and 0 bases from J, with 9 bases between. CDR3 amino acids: CASSQDRYSGNTIYF. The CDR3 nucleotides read TGCGCCAGCAGCCAGGATCGATACTCTGGAAACACCATATATTTT.

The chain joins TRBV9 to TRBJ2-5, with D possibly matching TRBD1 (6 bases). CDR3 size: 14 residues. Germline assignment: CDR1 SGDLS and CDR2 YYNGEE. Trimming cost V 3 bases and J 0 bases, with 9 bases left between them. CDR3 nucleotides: TGTGCCAGCAGCGCCAGGACAGACCAAGAGACCCAGTACTTC. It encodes CASSARTDQETQYF. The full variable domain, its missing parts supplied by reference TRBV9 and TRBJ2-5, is DSGVTQTPKHLITATGQRVTLRCSPRSGDLSVYWYQQSLDQGLQFLIQYYNGEERAKGNILERFSAQQFPDLHSELNLSSLELGDSALYFCASSARTDQETQYFGPGTRLLVL.

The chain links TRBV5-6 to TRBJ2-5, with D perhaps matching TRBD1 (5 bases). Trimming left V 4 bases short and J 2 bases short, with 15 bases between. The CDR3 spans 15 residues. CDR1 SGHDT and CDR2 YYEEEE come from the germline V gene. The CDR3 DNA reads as TGTGCCAGCAGCCGGACATGGATGGATCAAGAGACCCAGTACTTC. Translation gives CASSRTWMDQETQYF. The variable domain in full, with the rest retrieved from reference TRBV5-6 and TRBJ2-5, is DAGVTQSPTHLIKTRGQQVTLRCSPKSGHDTVSWYQQALGQGPQFIFQYYEEEERQRGNFPDRFSGHQFPNYSSELNVNALLLGDSALYLCASSRTWMDQETQYFGPGTRLLVL.

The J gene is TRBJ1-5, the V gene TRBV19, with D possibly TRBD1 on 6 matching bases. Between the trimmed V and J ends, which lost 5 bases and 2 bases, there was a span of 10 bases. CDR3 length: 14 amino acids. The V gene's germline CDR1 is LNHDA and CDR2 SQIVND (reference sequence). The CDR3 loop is CASSLRTGNQPQHF. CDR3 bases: TGTGCCAGTAGTTTACGGACAGGCAATCAGCCCCAGCATTTT.

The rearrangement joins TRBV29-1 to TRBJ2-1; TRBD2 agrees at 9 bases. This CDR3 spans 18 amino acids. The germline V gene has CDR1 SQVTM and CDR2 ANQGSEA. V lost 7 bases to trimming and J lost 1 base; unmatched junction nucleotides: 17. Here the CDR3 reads CSADAAGGRVVSYNEQFF. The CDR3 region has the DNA TGCAGCGCCGATGCGGCGGGGGGGCGGGTTGTTTCCTACAATGAGCAGTTCTTC.

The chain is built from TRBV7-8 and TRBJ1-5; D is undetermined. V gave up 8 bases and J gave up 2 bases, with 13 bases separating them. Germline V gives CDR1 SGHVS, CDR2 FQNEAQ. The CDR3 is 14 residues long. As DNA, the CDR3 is TGTGCCAGCCAGCTTAGAATCGGCAATCAGCCCCAGCATTTT. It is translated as CASQLRIGNQPQHF.

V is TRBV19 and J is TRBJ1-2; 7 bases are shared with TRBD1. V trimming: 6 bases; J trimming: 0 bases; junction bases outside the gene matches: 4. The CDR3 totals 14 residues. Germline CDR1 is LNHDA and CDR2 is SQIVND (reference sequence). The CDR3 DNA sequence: TGTGCCAGTAGGCAGGGGGTTGCTAACTATGGCTACACCTTC. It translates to CASRQGVANYGYTF.

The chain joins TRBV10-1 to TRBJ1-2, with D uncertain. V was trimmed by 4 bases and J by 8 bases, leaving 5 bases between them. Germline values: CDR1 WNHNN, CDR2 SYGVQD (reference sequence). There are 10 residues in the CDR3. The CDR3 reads CASSARGYTF. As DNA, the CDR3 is TGCGCCAGCAGTGCCCGGGGCTACACCTTC.

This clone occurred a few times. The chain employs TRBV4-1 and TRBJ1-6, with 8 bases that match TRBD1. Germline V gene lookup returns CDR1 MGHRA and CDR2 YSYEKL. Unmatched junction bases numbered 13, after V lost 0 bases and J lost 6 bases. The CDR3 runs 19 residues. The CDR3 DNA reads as TGCGCCAGCAGCCAAGAAGACAGGGGAACGAGTGGCGGTAATTCACCCCTCCACTTT. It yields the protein CASSQEDRGTSGGNSPLHF.

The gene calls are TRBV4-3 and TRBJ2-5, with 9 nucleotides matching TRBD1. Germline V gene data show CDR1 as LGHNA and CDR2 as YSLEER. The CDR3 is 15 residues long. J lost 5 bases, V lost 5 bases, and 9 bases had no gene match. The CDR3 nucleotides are TGCGCCAGCAGCTCTGAGACAGGGGGGGTGGAGACCCAGTACTTC. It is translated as CASSSETGGVETQYF.

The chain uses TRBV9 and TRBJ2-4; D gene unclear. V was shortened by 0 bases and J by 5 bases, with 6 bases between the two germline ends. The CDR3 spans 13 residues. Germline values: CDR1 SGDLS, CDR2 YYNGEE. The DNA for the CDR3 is TGTGCCAGCAGCGTAGGCAGCGAAAACATTCAGTACTTC. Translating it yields CASSVGSENIQYF.